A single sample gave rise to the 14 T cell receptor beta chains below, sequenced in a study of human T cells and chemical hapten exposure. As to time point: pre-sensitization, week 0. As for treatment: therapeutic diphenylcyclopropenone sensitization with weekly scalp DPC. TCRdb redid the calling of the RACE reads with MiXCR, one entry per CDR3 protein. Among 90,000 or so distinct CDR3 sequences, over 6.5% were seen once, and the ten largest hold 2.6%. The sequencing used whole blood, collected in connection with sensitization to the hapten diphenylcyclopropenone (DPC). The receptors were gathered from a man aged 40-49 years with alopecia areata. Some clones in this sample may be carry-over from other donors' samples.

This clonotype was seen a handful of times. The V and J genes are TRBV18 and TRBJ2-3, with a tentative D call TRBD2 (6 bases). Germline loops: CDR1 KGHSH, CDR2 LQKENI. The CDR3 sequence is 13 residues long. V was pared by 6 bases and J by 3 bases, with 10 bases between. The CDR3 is CASSREITDTQYF. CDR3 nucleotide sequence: TGTGCCAGCTCCCGGGAGATAACAGATACGCAGTATTTT.

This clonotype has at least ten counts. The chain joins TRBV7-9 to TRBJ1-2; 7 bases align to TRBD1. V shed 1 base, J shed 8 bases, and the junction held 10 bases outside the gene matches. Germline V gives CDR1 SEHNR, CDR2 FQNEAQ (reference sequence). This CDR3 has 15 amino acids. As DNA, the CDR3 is TGTGCCAGCAGCTTAGAAACAGGGACAGCCGTCGGCTACACCTTC. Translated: CASSLETGTAVGYTF.

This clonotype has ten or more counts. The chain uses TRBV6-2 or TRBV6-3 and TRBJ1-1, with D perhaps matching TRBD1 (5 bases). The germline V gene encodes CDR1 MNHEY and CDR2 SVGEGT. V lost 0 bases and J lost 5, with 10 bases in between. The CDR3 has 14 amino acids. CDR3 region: CASSYSEGETEAFF. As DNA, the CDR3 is TGTGCCAGCAGTTACTCCGAAGGGGAAACTGAAGCTTTCTTT.

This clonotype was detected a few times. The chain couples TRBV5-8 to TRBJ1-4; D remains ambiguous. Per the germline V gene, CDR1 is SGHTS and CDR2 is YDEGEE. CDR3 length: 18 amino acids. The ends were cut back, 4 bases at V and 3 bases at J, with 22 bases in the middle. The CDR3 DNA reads TGTGCCAGCAGCCCCCCCCCCGTATGGCTCCGGGCTAATGAAAAACTGTTTTTT. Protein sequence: CASSPPPVWLRANEKLFF.

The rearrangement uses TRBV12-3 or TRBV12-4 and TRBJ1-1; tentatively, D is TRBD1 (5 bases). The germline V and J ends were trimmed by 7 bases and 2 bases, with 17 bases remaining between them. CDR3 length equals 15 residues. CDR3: CASIPPWGINTEAFF. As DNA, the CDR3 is TGTGCCAGCATCCCGCCTTGGGGGATTAACACTGAAGCTTTCTTT.

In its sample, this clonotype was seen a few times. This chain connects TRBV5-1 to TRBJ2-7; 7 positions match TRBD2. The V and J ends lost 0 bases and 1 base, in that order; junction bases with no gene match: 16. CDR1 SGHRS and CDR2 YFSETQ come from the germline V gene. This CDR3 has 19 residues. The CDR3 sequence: CASSLEGGGIGRYSYEQYF. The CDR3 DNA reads TGCGCCAGCAGCTTGGAAGGTGGAGGCATCGGGAGGTATTCCTACGAGCAGTACTTC.

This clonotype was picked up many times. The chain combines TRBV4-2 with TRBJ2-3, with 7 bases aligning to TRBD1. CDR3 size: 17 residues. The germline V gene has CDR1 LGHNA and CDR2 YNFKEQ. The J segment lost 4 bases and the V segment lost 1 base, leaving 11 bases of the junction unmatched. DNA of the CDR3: TGTGCCAGCAGCCAAGGGCCAACAGGGGTGGGGTCAGATACGCAGTATTTT. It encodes CASSQGPTGVGSDTQYF.

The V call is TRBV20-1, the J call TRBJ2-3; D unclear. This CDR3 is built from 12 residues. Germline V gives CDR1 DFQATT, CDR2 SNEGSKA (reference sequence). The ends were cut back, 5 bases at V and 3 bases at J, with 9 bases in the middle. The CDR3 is CSAGKETDTQYF. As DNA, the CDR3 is TGCAGTGCTGGGAAAGAGACAGATACGCAGTATTTT.

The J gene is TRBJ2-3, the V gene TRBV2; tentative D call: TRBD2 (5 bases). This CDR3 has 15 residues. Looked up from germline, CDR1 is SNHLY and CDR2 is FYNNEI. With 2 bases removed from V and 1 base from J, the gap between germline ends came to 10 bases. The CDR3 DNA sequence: TGTGCCAGCAGTGAACCTAGCAGACGCACAGATACGCAGTATTTT. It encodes CASSEPSRRTDTQYF.

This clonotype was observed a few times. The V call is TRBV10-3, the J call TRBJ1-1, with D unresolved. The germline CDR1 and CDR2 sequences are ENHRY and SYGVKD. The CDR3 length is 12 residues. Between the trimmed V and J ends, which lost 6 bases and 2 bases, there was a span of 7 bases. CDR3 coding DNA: TGTGCCATCAGCAAGGTAAACACTGAAGCTTTCTTT. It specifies CAISKVNTEAFF.

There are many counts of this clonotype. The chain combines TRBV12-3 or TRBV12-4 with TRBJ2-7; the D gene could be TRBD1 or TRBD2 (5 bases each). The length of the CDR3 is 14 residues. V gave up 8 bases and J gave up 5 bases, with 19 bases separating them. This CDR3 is CASQQWGYENEQYF. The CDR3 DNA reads TGTGCCAGCCAGCAGTGGGGGTATGAGAACGAGCAGTACTTC.

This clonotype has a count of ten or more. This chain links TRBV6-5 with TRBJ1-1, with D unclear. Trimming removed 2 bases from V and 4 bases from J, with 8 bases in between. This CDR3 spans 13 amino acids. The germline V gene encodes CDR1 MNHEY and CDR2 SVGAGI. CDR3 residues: CASSYRVSTEAFF. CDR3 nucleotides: TGTGCCAGCAGTTACAGGGTTAGCACTGAAGCTTTCTTT.

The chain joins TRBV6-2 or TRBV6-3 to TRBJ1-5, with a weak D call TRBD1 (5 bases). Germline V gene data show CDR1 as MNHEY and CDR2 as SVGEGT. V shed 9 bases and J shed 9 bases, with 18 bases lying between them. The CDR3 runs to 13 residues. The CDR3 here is CASVTDPFGPQHF. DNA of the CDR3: TGTGCCAGTGTGACAGACCCTTTCGGGCCCCAGCATTTT.

CDR3: CASSLFGTYEQYV. The CDR3 DNA sequence: TGTGCCAGCAGCCTTTTCGGTACCTACGAGCAGTACGTC. V usage is TRBV11-2 and J usage is TRBJ2-7; D unresolved. The germline CDR1 and CDR2 sequences are SGHAT and FQNNGV. V lost 5 bases and J lost 2, with 10 bases in between. This CDR3 has 13 amino acids.